This record covers a single T cell receptor (beta chain). What it binds is unknown. This sample was taken from a study of siplizumab effects on memory and regulatory T cells. Findings of the study overall: Of the proliferating CD4+ or CD8+ clones, roughly 80-97% lacked a naive or memory phenotype that could be assigned. Mean Treg-derived proportions of mappable alloreactive CD4+ clones were less than 75% for siplizumab and 25% to 30% for controls. Tregs that proliferated in siplizumab cultures did not have their suppressive function confirmed.

Per sample, roughly 94,000 TCR templates underwent assay. This table comes from immunoSEQ multiplex PCR, and its TCRdb copy is limited to in-frame clones, with some not included. The sample holds 100,000 or so clones, 92% seen once. The CDR3 sequence is 13 residues long. Trimming removed 1 base at V and 7 bases at J, with 7 bases between. The germline V gene has CDR1 SGHTA and CDR2 FQGNSA. The receptor comes from a human donor in good health. The rearrangement links TRBV7-2 to TRBJ2-2; D might be TRBD1 (5 bases). Sequenced input: non-Treg CD4+ T cells sorted from blood. The CDR3 protein is CASSLDRGGELFF. DNA of the CDR3: TGTGCCAGCAGCTTAGATAGGGGCGGGGAGCTGTTTTTT.